These 18 T cell receptor beta chains were all obtained from the same sample, sequenced in a study of blood T cell repertoires in COVID-19 (dated by TCRdb to the early 2020s). The protocol used for the library was the immunoSEQ multiplex PCR assay. TCRdb stores this immuneACCESS table with in-frame sequences only. Part of the clones is absent; in the studies checked, under half of the shortfall reflects unresolved V genes, and no reason is known for the rest. Here the sample has approximately 250,000 clones; around four fifths occur a single time. The ten biggest clones cover around 4.2% of the sample. The sample comprised peripheral blood. The origin of the receptors is a man aged 60-69 years with acute or convalescent COVID-19.

The J gene is TRBJ1-2, the V gene TRBV4-1; the D is unclear. With 1 base removed from V and 2 bases from J, the gap between germline ends came to 8 bases. The CDR3 has 14 residues. CDR1 is MGHRA, CDR2 YSYEKL, per germline. CDR3 nucleotides: TGCGCCAGCAGCCAAGGTGAGGGAAACTATGGCTACACCTTC. Translation: CASSQGEGNYGYTF.

The chain joins TRBV16 to TRBJ2-5, with 9 nucleotides matching TRBD2. This CDR3 is 15 amino acids long. V lost 0 bases and J lost 4; bases outside the gene matches: 3. Germline V gives CDR1 KGHSY, CDR2 FQNENV. CDR3 sequence reads: CASSQSGAGGETQYF. CDR3 in DNA: TGTGCCAGCAGCCAATCTGGAGCGGGAGGAGAGACCCAGTACTTC. Full variable domain (missing parts from reference TRBV16 and TRBJ2-5): GEEVAQTPKHLVRGEGQKAKLYCAPIKGHSYVFWYQQVLKNEFKFLISFQNENVFDETGMPKERFSAKCLPNSPCSLEIQATKLEDSAVYFCASSQSGAGGETQYFGPGTRLLVL.

The chain carries TRBV6-5 and TRBJ1-1; D ambiguous. The V end was cut by 5 bases, the J end by 3 bases, with 16 bases between. This CDR3 spans 15 amino acids. Germline V CDR1 and CDR2: MNHEY, SVGAGI. This chain's CDR3 is CASSIRGRRYTEAFF. CDR3 sequence (DNA): TGTGCCAGCAGTATCAGAGGGAGAAGATACACTGAAGCTTTCTTT.

The genes are TRBV10-3 and TRBJ2-7; 9 bases match TRBD1. Looked up from germline, CDR1 is ENHRY and CDR2 is SYGVKD. V dropped 6 bases and J dropped 5; count of bases not matched to a gene: 8. This CDR3 has 14 amino acids. CDR3 amino acids: CAISPRGQGHEQYF. The CDR3 nucleotides are TGTGCCATCAGCCCACGGGGACAGGGACACGAGCAGTACTTC.

This clone has just one count. Germline is not matched at one junction end, which may reflect a read error. The V gene is TRBV23-1, the J gene TRBJ2-5; maybe TRBD1 (6 bases). TRBV23-1 counts as an open reading frame of uncertain function. The CDR3 runs to 16 residues. In DNA form, the CDR3 reads TGCGCCAGCAGGCAATTCCAACAGGGTTTTCAAGAGACCCAGTACTTC. Amino acids: CASRQFQQGFQETQYF.

V usage is TRBV2 and J usage is TRBJ2-1; D may be TRBD2 (6 bases). Germline CDR1 SNHLY, CDR2 FYNNEI. This CDR3 is built from 14 residues. With 8 bases removed from V and 4 bases from J, the gap between germline ends came to 15 bases. The CDR3 DNA follows: TGTGCCAGCGTACCGGGAGCACGGTACAATGAGCAGTTCTTC. Its translation: CASVPGARYNEQFF.

The gene calls are TRBV28 and TRBJ1-2; possibly TRBD1 for D (5 bases). Germline V CDR1 and CDR2: MDHEN, SYDVKM. The CDR3 covers 12 residues. The V end was cut by 5 bases, the J end by 7 bases, with 11 bases between. The CDR3 spells CASSQRDSGYTF. The CDR3 DNA follows: TGTGCCAGCAGTCAACGTGACAGTGGCTACACCTTC.

J is TRBJ2-4 and V is TRBV7-9; no reliable D call. The germline CDR1 and CDR2 sequences are SEHNR and FQNEAQ (reference sequence). The CDR3 consists of 14 residues. The V end was cut by 4 bases, the J end by 3 bases, with 10 bases between. Written as DNA, the CDR3 is TGTGCCAGCAGCTCCTGGCGAGGCAAAAACATTCAGTACTTC. It codes for CASSSWRGKNIQYF. Full variable domain (remainder filled in from reference TRBV7-9 and TRBJ2-4): DTGVSQNPRHKITKRGQNVTFRCDPISEHNRLYWYRQTLGQGPEFLTYFQNEAQLEKSRLLSDRFSAERPKGSFSTLEIQRTEQGDSAMYLCASSSWRGKNIQYFGAGTRLSVL.

J is TRBJ2-7 and V is TRBV10-3, with D uncertain. CDR1 and CDR2 from the germline V gene are ENHRY and SYGVKD. The CDR3 loop spans 11 amino acids. Trimming took off 0 bases at V and 7 bases at J, with 4 bases between the two ends. The DNA for the CDR3 is TGTGCCATCAGTGAGTCCGTGGAGCAGTACTTC. Its protein is CAISESVEQYF.

Notes on this clone: Germline is not matched at one junction end, which may reflect a read error. The genes are TRBV7-7 and TRBJ2-1; 8 positions agree with TRBD2. The CDR3 spans 15 residues. CDR1 is SSHAT and CDR2 is FNYEAQ in the germline V gene (reference sequence). The CDR3 nucleotides read TGTGCTAGCAGCTTACTACCGGCGGGAGGCAGTGAGCAGTTCTTC. This codes for CASSLLPAGGSEQFF.

This sequence joins TRBV3-1 (or the pseudogene TRBV3-2) and TRBJ2-6; the D gene is possibly TRBD2 (5 bases). CDR1 and CDR2 (germline): LGHDT, YNNKEL (reference sequence). Trimming cost V 0 bases and J 4 bases, with 10 bases left between them. CDR3 size: 16 residues. CDR3 sequence reads: CASSQDPGGGANVLTF. The CDR3 region has the DNA TGTGCCAGCAGCCAAGACCCAGGCGGGGGGGCCAACGTCCTGACTTTC.

The chain has TRBV5-5 and TRBJ2-5; perhaps TRBD2 as D (6 bases). Germline V CDR1 and CDR2: SGHKS, YYEKEE (reference sequence). V was cut by 2 bases and J by 5 bases, with 25 bases left in between. This CDR3 comprises 18 residues. CDR3 in DNA: TGTGCCAGCAGCTTCGACAGAAAGCGCACCCAGGCGGGGGAGACCCAGTACTTC. Translation gives CASSFDRKRTQAGETQYF.

The chain employs TRBV5-1 and TRBJ1-6; no clear D. Trimming removed 5 bases at V and 7 bases at J, with 13 bases between. The CDR3 is 14 amino acids. The germline V gene has CDR1 SGHRS and CDR2 YFSETQ. Here the CDR3 DNA reads TGCGCCAGCAGGCTCCCACAGAACAATTCACCCCTCCACTTT. It translates to CASRLPQNNSPLHF.

The V gene is TRBV25-1, the J gene TRBJ2-2; 9 bases align to TRBD1. Germline CDR1 is MGHDK and CDR2 is SYGVNS. The V segment lost 2 bases and the J segment 6 bases; nucleotides outside the gene matches: 4. This CDR3 has 15 amino acids. CDR3 sequence: CASSETGDRAGELFF. In DNA form, the CDR3 reads TGTGCCAGCAGTGAAACTGGGGACAGGGCCGGGGAGCTGTTTTTT.

This chain connects TRBV19 to TRBJ2-4; possibly TRBD2 for D (6 bases). Deletions cut 2 bases from V and 0 bases from J, with 14 bases between. This CDR3 is 17 amino acids long. Looked up from germline, CDR1 is LNHDA and CDR2 is SQIVND (reference sequence). The CDR3 region is CASSISVLAKAKNIQYF. The CDR3 DNA is TGTGCCAGTAGTATATCGGTCCTAGCGAAAGCCAAAAACATTCAGTACTTC.

The chain couples TRBV5-1 to TRBJ2-7; 10 bases line up with TRBD2. Germline V CDR1 and CDR2: SGHRS, YFSETQ. The CDR3 runs to 15 residues. V shed 1 base and J 2 bases; nucleotides not matched to a gene: 3. CDR3 DNA sequence: TGCGCCAGCAGCTTGTTGCTAGCGGGGGCCTACGAGCAGTACTTC. It codes for CASSLLLAGAYEQYF.

V is TRBV7-9 and J is TRBJ2-5; TRBD2 matches at 7 bases. Trimming took 4 bases from V and 2 from J; bases not matched to a gene: 4. Germline CDR1 reads SEHNR; CDR2 reads FQNEAQ (reference sequence). The CDR3 runs to 14 residues. As DNA, the CDR3 is TGTGCCAGCAGCTACGGGACTACTCAAGAGACCCAGTACTTC. Translation: CASSYGTTQETQYF.

This chain links TRBV12-3 or TRBV12-4 with TRBJ1-1, with 7 bases fitting TRBD1. V dropped 9 bases and J dropped 2; count of bases not matched to a gene: 6. The CDR3 contains 13 residues. Here the CDR3 reads CASRGTVNTEAFF. DNA for the CDR3: TGTGCCAGTCGCGGGACAGTTAACACTGAAGCTTTCTTT.